This T cell receptor beta chain was captured by sequencing in a study of blood T cell repertoires in COVID-19 (TCRdb year 2020). The study in broad terms: The collaborator samples originated in the United States, Italy and Spain and spanned the acute and convalescent phases of COVID-19. Samples were obtained from the ongoing ImmuneRACE study (first 160 participants) and from over 1,000 subjects provided by 6 global collaborators. HLA class I and class II types, where available, came from metadata supplied by the sample provider rather than from assay-based typing. Subjects who had been exposed to COVID-19, were actively infected with it, or had recovered from it provided the deeply sampled blood TCRbeta repertoires that made up the dataset. Nearly every sample came with metadata listing a de-identified subject ID, COVID-19 status, age in years and sex. The repertoires were released in a freely available public database intended as a resource for research on the immune response to SARS-CoV-2. The material from the prospective study consisted of cDNA or gDNA derived from T cells, B-cell-depleted T cells, or PBMCs. The paper's findings and limits, for the study overall: The quantity of clinical and demographic metadata differed by source and by participant and was supplied without curation.

TCRbeta CDR3 regions were amplified from genomic DNA by means of the immunoSEQ Assay, a bias-controlled multiplex PCR. The original pipeline was this. Nucleated cell counts per sample were estimated from amplification of reference gene primers within the assay. To quantify the absolute abundance of each unique TCRbeta CDR3 rearrangement, sequence reads were collapsed and filtered. For each sample, productive Simpson clonality was calculated by taking the square root of Simpson's diversity index across productive rearrangements. In its TCRdb copy, this immuneACCESS table keeps in-frame sequences only and misses some clones. Where compared with another copy, unresolved V genes explain less than half of these, and the others have no known cause. V, J and clone size reflect that table, while D and trimming were determined from the DNA. The table for this sample lists roughly 20,000 clones; about 85% of them were counted only once. The top ten clones comprise approximately 11% of the sample.

A note on this clone: The specificity of this receptor is unknown. Base qualities are missing; no much larger clone stands one base away.

Whole blood was collected in K2EDTA tubes by collaborating institutions according to the institutions' own protocols. For TCRbeta analysis, collaborators shipped samples as frozen whole blood, isolated PBMCs, or DNA extracted from either of those sample types. The CDR3 sequence holds 11 residues, the cysteine and phenylalanine included. The sequence is cut down to CDR3 DNA, 33 bases in frame from base 1. The germline V gene supplies CDR1 SQVTM and CDR2 ANQGSEA. V is shortened by 4 bases, J by 4 bases, and the region joining them spans 7 bases. This clonotype originated in a human donor in a cohort sampled during active COVID-19. Here the chain combines TRBV29-1 and TRBJ1-1; the D gene is unclear. Sequences were obtained from peripheral blood. At the DNA level, the sequence is TGCAGCGTTGCTCTGGCCACTGAAGCTTTCTTT. The translation is CSVALATEAFF.